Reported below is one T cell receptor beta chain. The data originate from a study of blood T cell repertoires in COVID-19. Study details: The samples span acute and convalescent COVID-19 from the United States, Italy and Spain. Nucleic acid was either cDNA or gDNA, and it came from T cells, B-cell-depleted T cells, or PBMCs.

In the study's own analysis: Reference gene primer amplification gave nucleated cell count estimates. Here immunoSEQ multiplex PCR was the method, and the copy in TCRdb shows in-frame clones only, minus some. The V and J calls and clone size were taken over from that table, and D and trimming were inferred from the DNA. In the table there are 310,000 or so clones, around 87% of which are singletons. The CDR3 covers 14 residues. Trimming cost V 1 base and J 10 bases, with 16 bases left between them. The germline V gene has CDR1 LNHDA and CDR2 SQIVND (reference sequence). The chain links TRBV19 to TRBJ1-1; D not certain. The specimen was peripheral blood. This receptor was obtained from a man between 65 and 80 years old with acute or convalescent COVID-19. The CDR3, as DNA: TGTGCCAGTAGTATAGGAAACAGCCCGTTGGGAGCTTTCTTT. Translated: CASSIGNSPLGAFF.